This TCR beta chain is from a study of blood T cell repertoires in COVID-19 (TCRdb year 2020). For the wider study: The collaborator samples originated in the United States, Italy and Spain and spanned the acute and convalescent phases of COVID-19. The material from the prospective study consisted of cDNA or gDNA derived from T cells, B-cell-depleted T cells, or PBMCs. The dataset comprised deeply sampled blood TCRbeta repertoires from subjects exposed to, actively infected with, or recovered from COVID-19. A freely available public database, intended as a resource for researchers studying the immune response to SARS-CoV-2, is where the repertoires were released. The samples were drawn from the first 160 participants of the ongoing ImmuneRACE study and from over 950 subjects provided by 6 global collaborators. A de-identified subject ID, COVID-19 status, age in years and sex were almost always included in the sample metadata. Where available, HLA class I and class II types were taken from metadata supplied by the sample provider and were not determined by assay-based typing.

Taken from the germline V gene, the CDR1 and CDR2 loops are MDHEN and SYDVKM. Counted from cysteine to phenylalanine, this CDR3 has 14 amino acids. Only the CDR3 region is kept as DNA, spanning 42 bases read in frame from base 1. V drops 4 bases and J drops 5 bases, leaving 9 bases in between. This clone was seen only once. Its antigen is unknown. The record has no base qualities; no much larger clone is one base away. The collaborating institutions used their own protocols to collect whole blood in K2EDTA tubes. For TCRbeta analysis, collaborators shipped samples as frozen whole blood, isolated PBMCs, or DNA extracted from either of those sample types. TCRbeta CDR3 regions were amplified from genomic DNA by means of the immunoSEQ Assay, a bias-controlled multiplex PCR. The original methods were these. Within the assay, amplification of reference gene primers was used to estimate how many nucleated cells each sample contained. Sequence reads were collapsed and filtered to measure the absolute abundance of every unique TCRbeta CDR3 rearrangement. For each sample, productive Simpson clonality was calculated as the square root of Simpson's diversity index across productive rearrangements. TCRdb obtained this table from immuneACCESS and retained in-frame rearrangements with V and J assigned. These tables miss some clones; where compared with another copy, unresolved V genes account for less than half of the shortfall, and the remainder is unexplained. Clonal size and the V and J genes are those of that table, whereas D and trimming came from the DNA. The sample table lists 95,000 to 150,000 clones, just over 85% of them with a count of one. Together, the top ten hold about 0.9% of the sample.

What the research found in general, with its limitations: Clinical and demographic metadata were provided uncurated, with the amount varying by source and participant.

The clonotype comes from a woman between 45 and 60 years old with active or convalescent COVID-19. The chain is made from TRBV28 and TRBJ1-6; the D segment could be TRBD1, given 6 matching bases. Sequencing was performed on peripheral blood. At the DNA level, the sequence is TGTGCCAGCAGTTATTGGACAGATAATTCACCCCTCCACTTT. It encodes CASSYWTDNSPLHF.